The sequence of this T cell receptor beta chain was determined in a study of blood T cell repertoires in COVID-19. Whole-study context: The cDNA or gDNA used as material had been derived from T cells, B-cell-depleted T cells, or PBMCs.

This table comes from immunoSEQ multiplex PCR, and its TCRdb copy is limited to in-frame clones, with some not included. This table has more than 95,000 clones, 70% to 90% appearing once. The clonotype originates from a woman older than 75 with acute or convalescent COVID-19. Sequencing input: peripheral blood.

The CDR3 sequence is CASSRDRLDGYTF. Written as DNA, the CDR3 is TGTGCCAGCAGCCGGGACAGGTTGGATGGCTACACCTTC. The J gene is TRBJ1-2, the V gene TRBV9; TRBD1 matches 8 bases. CDR3 length: 13 residues. CDR1 and CDR2 from the germline V gene are SGDLS and YYNGEE. Unmatched junction bases numbered 5, after V lost 4 bases and J lost 6 bases.